Listed below are T cell receptor beta chains from one sample, sequenced in a study of OX40 agonist ivuxolimab in advanced cancers. Produced via immunoSEQ multiplex PCR; TCRdb's table is partial and in-frame only. The table records tens of thousands of clones, 65% to 80% of them present only once. The material was CD4+ or CD8+ T cells sorted from blood, obtained in a trial of the OX40 agonist ivuxolimab. These receptors were obtained from an adult with an advanced solid tumor such as melanoma, head and neck, liver or kidney cancer. CDR3s include the opening cysteine and the closing phenylalanine or tryptophan. A D gene is named only where the DNA matches it firmly. The size entry is marked missing in some rows and otherwise reads once, few, many or a size class.

clone size: -; J gene: TRBJ1-1; D gene: -; V gene: TRBV25-1; CDR3 DNA: TGTGCCAGCAAATCATTTGGGGCTGACACTGAAGCTTTCTTT; CDR3 protein: CASKSFGADTEAFF
clone size: -; J gene: TRBJ1-1; D gene: -; V gene: TRBV11-1; CDR3 DNA: TGTGCCAGCAGCCCCCAGGAGTTTACAAGGGCTGAAGCTTTCTTT; CDR3 protein: CASSPQEFTRAEAFF
clone size: -; J gene: TRBJ1-6; D gene: -; V gene: TRBV9; CDR3 DNA: TGTGCCAGCAGCACCGGGGACACAGGACCCCTCCACTTT; CDR3 protein: CASSTGDTGPLHF
clone size: -; J gene: TRBJ1-5; D gene: -; V gene: TRBV2; CDR3 DNA: TGTGCCAGCAGTGAAAGCGGGGGTTCGGGGCAGCCCCAGCATTTT; CDR3 protein: CASSESGGSGQPQHF
clone size: -; J gene: TRBJ2-5; D gene: TRBD1; V gene: TRBV4-3; CDR3 DNA: TGCGCCAGCAGCCAAGACTACAGGGGCCAAGAGACCCAGTACTTC; CDR3 protein: CASSQDYRGQETQYF
clone size: -; J gene: TRBJ2-1; D gene: -; V gene: TRBV13; CDR3 DNA: TGTGCCAGCAGCTTATTCGTTGACATCTCCTACAATGAGCAGTTCTTC; CDR3 protein: CASSLFVDISYNEQFF
clone size: -; J gene: TRBJ2-2; D gene: -; V gene: TRBV2; CDR3 DNA: TGTGCCAGCAGGATGCGAACGACAGGTGCCGGGGAGCTGTTTTTT; CDR3 protein: CASRMRTTGAGELFF
clone size: -; J gene: TRBJ1-3; D gene: -; V gene: TRBV6-5; CDR3 DNA: TGTGCCAGCAGTCTTCAAAGCTCTGGAAACACCATATATTTT; CDR3 protein: CASSLQSSGNTIYF
clone size: -; J gene: TRBJ2-7; D gene: TRBD1; V gene: TRBV28; CDR3 DNA: TGTGCCAGCAGGTTACAGGGGGCTAAGGAGCAGTACTTC; CDR3 protein: CASRLQGAKEQYF
clone size: -; J gene: TRBJ2-3; D gene: -; V gene: TRBV19; CDR3 DNA: TGTGCCAGTAGTATTTCAGGGTCGAGCACAGATACGCAGTATTTT; CDR3 protein: CASSISGSSTDTQYF
clone size: -; J gene: TRBJ1-2; D gene: -; V gene: TRBV2; CDR3 DNA: TGTGCCAGCAGTGAAGGCAGGGGATTTGGCTACACCTTC; CDR3 protein: CASSEGRGFGYTF
clone size: once; J gene: TRBJ1-6; D gene: -; V gene: TRBV9; CDR3 DNA: TGTGCCAGCAGCGTAGCTAGGACGTTTAATTCACCCCTCCACTTT; CDR3 protein: CASSVARTFNSPLHF
clone size: -; J gene: TRBJ1-3; D gene: -; V gene: TRBV7-9; CDR3 DNA: TGTGCCAGCAGCTTCTCCGCCAGAGGGACATCTGGAAACACCATATATTTT; CDR3 protein: CASSFSARGTSGNTIYF
clone size: -; J gene: TRBJ1-1; D gene: TRBD1; V gene: TRBV6-1; CDR3 DNA: TGTGCCAGCAGTGAAGACTCGTACGGGACAGGACTGAACACTGAAGCTTTCTTT; CDR3 protein: CASSEDSYGTGLNTEAFF
clone size: -; J gene: TRBJ2-3; D gene: TRBD1; V gene: TRBV7-9; CDR3 DNA: TGTGCCAGCAGCTACATGACAGGGGGAGTTCATACGCAGTATTTT; CDR3 protein: CASSYMTGGVHTQYF
clone size: -; J gene: TRBJ2-1; D gene: TRBD2; V gene: TRBV6-5; CDR3 DNA: TGTGCCAGCAGTTTTACTAGCGGGAGGAATGAGCAGTTCTTC; CDR3 protein: CASSFTSGRNEQFF
clone size: -; J gene: TRBJ1-1; D gene: -; V gene: TRBV7-9; CDR3 DNA: TGTGCCAGCAGCGAGAACAGGGATCTAGCTGAAGCTTTCTTT; CDR3 protein: CASSENRDLAEAFF
clone size: -; J gene: TRBJ2-2; D gene: -; V gene: TRBV18; CDR3 DNA: TGTGCCAGCCACCCGCCGGGGTACACCGGGGAGCTGTTTTTT; CDR3 protein: CASHPPGYTGELFF
clone size: once; J gene: TRBJ2-7; D gene: -; V gene: TRBV7-2; CDR3 DNA: TGTGCCAGCAGCCCCATCCCTGGCGAGCAGTACTTC; CDR3 protein: CASSPIPGEQYF
clone size: -; J gene: TRBJ2-3; D gene: -; V gene: TRBV25-1; CDR3 DNA: TGTGCCAGCAAGGGCACAGATACGCAGTATTTT; CDR3 protein: CASKGTDTQYF
clone size: -; J gene: TRBJ2-7; D gene: TRBD2; V gene: TRBV15; CDR3 DNA: TGTGCCACCAGCCCCGGGACTACCAACTACGAGCAGTACTTC; CDR3 protein: CATSPGTTNYEQYF
clone size: -; J gene: TRBJ1-1; D gene: -; V gene: TRBV29-1; CDR3 DNA: TGCAGCGTTGTAATAGGTAACACTGAAGCTTTCTTT; CDR3 protein: CSVVIGNTEAFF
clone size: -; J gene: TRBJ1-3; D gene: -; V gene: TRBV7-2; CDR3 DNA: TGTGCCAGCAGCATCATTCCCGGGACTGCGCACTCTGGAAACACCATATATTTT; CDR3 protein: CASSIIPGTAHSGNTIYF
clone size: few; J gene: TRBJ1-1; D gene: -; V gene: TRBV7-2; CDR3 DNA: TGTGCCAGCAGCCTTGACGGCACCAACACTGAAGCTTTCTTT; CDR3 protein: CASSLDGTNTEAFF
clone size: -; J gene: TRBJ2-7; D gene: -; V gene: TRBV7-6; CDR3 DNA: TGTGCCAGCAGCTTAGGATCAGGGGCGGGTCATTACGAGCAGTACTTC; CDR3 protein: CASSLGSGAGHYEQYF
clone size: few; J gene: TRBJ1-1; D gene: -; V gene: TRBV18; CDR3 DNA: TGTGCCAGCTCACCTGGAGGGGCGGGGAACACTGAAGCTTTCTTT; CDR3 protein: CASSPGGAGNTEAFF
clone size: -; J gene: TRBJ2-3; D gene: TRBD2; V gene: TRBV6-4; CDR3 DNA: TGTGCCAGCAGTGACCGGGGAGGGACTACAGATACGCAGTATTTT; CDR3 protein: CASSDRGGTTDTQYF
clone size: -; J gene: TRBJ2-7; D gene: -; V gene: TRBV9; CDR3 DNA: TGTGCCAGCAGCGACTTTTCGACTAGTACCTTCTACGAGCAGTACTTC; CDR3 protein: CASSDFSTSTFYEQYF
clone size: -; J gene: TRBJ2-1; D gene: -; V gene: TRBV6-1; CDR3 DNA: TGTGCCAGCAGTGAAACACCCAGGGATGAGCAGTTCTTC; CDR3 protein: CASSETPRDEQFF
clone size: -; J gene: TRBJ1-2; D gene: -; V gene: TRBV14; CDR3 DNA: TGTGCCAGCAGCCAGAGAGGGGGGTATGGCTACACCTTC; CDR3 protein: CASSQRGGYGYTF
clone size: -; J gene: TRBJ1-2; D gene: -; V gene: TRBV2; CDR3 DNA: TGTGCCAGCAGTGGTCCCCCCTCAGGGCGCGTTTCGTTAGTAGGCTATGGCTACACCTTC; CDR3 protein: CASSGPPSGRVSLVGYGYTF
clone size: -; J gene: TRBJ1-1; D gene: -; V gene: TRBV19; CDR3 DNA: TGTGCCAGTACTCGGCGGGGGATCACTGAAGCTTTCTTT; CDR3 protein: CASTRRGITEAFF
clone size: -; J gene: TRBJ1-1; D gene: -; V gene: TRBV6-6; CDR3 DNA: TGTGCCAGCAGTTACTGGGATAACACTGAAGCTTTCTTT; CDR3 protein: CASSYWDNTEAFF
clone size: -; J gene: TRBJ2-7; D gene: -; V gene: TRBV18; CDR3 DNA: TGTGCCAGCTCACCGTACTACGAGCAGTACTTC; CDR3 protein: CASSPYYEQYF
clone size: -; J gene: TRBJ2-7; D gene: -; V gene: TRBV29-1; CDR3 DNA: TGCAGCGTTGAAGAAACGGGATACGAGCAGTACTTC; CDR3 protein: CSVEETGYEQYF
clone size: medium-sized; J gene: TRBJ2-7; D gene: -; V gene: TRBV7-9; CDR3 DNA: TGTGCCAGCAGCTTTGGGAGTTACGAGCAGTACTTC; CDR3 protein: CASSFGSYEQYF
clone size: -; J gene: TRBJ1-4; D gene: -; V gene: TRBV7-6; CDR3 DNA: TGTGCCAGCAGCACAGAGTTTGGCGAAAAACTGTTTTTT; CDR3 protein: CASSTEFGEKLFF
clone size: -; J gene: TRBJ2-3; D gene: -; V gene: TRBV4-2; CDR3 DNA: TGTGCCAGCAGCCAACAAGTCGGGGGCACAGATACGCAGTATTTT; CDR3 protein: CASSQQVGGTDTQYF
clone size: -; J gene: TRBJ2-3; D gene: TRBD2; V gene: TRBV9; CDR3 DNA: TGTGCCAGCAGCGTGGGACTAGGAGGTGGCACAGATACGCAGTATTTT; CDR3 protein: CASSVGLGGGTDTQYF
clone size: -; J gene: TRBJ1-1; D gene: -; V gene: TRBV19; CDR3 DNA: TGTGCCAGTAGTATATCTGCCAGGGGAATTACTGAAGCTTTCTTT; CDR3 protein: CASSISARGITEAFF
clone size: -; J gene: TRBJ2-3; D gene: -; V gene: TRBV11-2; CDR3 DNA: TGTGCCAGCAGCTACTGGGGTGGGGCCGGGGATACGCAGTATTTT; CDR3 protein: CASSYWGGAGDTQYF
clone size: -; J gene: TRBJ2-1; D gene: -; V gene: TRBV6-5; CDR3 DNA: TGTGCCAGCAGTTACTTCTCTAGTTTCGGTGAGCAGTTCTTC; CDR3 protein: CASSYFSSFGEQFF
clone size: -; J gene: TRBJ1-5; D gene: -; V gene: TRBV16; CDR3 DNA: TGTGCCAGCAGCCATTCAGGGTCGGGCAATCAGCCCCAGCATTTT; CDR3 protein: CASSHSGSGNQPQHF
clone size: -; J gene: TRBJ2-1; D gene: TRBD1; V gene: TRBV19; CDR3 DNA: TGTGCCAGTAGTATTTGGGACAGGGGTTGGGGAGTTTACAATGAGCAGTTCTTC; CDR3 protein: CASSIWDRGWGVYNEQFF
clone size: once; J gene: TRBJ2-1; D gene: -; V gene: TRBV7-3; CDR3 DNA: TGTGCCAGCAGCTCCCTTGGGGGCGTGCTTGTAAATGAGCAGTTCTTC; CDR3 protein: CASSSLGGVLVNEQFF
clone size: -; J gene: TRBJ2-2; D gene: TRBD2; V gene: TRBV6-5; CDR3 DNA: TGTGCCAGCAGTAGAGGGACTAGATCCACCGGGGAGCTGTTTTTT; CDR3 protein: CASSRGTRSTGELFF
clone size: once; J gene: TRBJ2-5; D gene: -; V gene: TRBV5-5; CDR3 DNA: TGTGCCAGCAGCTTTTACGCAACAGAGACCCAGTACTTC; CDR3 protein: CASSFYATETQYF
clone size: -; J gene: TRBJ1-1; D gene: TRBD1; V gene: TRBV5-1; CDR3 DNA: TGCGCCAGCAGTATGACAGGGAGGGACACTGAAGCTTTCTTT; CDR3 protein: CASSMTGRDTEAFF
clone size: -; J gene: TRBJ2-4; D gene: -; V gene: TRBV28; CDR3 DNA: TGTGCCGTAAAGGACTTAAAAAACATTCAGTACTTC; CDR3 protein: CAVKDLKNIQYF
clone size: -; J gene: TRBJ2-3; D gene: -; V gene: TRBV7-3; CDR3 DNA: TGTGCCAGCAGGGGTCAGGGGAGCACAGATACGCAGTATTTT; CDR3 protein: CASRGQGSTDTQYF
clone size: once; J gene: TRBJ1-1; D gene: TRBD1; V gene: TRBV6-1; CDR3 DNA: TGTGCCACGCACCGACAGGGGTTGAGGACTGAAGCTTTCTTT; CDR3 protein: CATHRQGLRTEAFF
clone size: -; J gene: TRBJ2-5; D gene: -; V gene: TRBV11-2; CDR3 DNA: TGTGCCAGCACCCTTGATGGGGGAGAGACCCAGTACTTC; CDR3 protein: CASTLDGGETQYF
clone size: -; J gene: TRBJ1-1; D gene: TRBD1; V gene: TRBV11-1; CDR3 DNA: TGTGCCAGCAGCTACGGACAGGGAAGGACTGAAGCTTTCTTT; CDR3 protein: CASSYGQGRTEAFF
clone size: -; J gene: TRBJ1-3; D gene: -; V gene: TRBV30; CDR3 DNA: TGTGCCTGGGCAGGGGACACTGGAAACACCATATATTTT; CDR3 protein: CAWAGDTGNTIYF
clone size: few; J gene: TRBJ2-1; D gene: -; V gene: TRBV2; CDR3 DNA: TGTGCCAGCGGTTCCGACAATGAGCAGTTCTTC; CDR3 protein: CASGSDNEQFF
clone size: -; J gene: TRBJ2-2; D gene: -; V gene: TRBV11-2; CDR3 DNA: TGTGCCAGCAGCAGAAGGGGGAACACCGGGGAGCTGTTTTTT; CDR3 protein: CASSRRGNTGELFF
clone size: -; J gene: TRBJ1-1; D gene: TRBD1; V gene: TRBV7-9; CDR3 DNA: TGTGCCAGCAGCTTCCAGGGGGCAGGGAACACTGAAGCTTTCTTT; CDR3 protein: CASSFQGAGNTEAFF
clone size: -; J gene: TRBJ2-7; D gene: -; V gene: TRBV4-1; CDR3 DNA: TGCGCCAGCAGCCAAGCCCGGGGTTCCTACGAGCAGTACTTC; CDR3 protein: CASSQARGSYEQYF
clone size: -; J gene: TRBJ1-1; D gene: TRBD1; V gene: TRBV30; CDR3 DNA: TGTGCCTGGAGGAAAAGGGGTAGAGGGTTCGCCAGGGGGCAAGCTGAAGCTTTCTTT; CDR3 protein: CAWRKRGRGFARGQAEAFF
clone size: -; J gene: TRBJ1-1; D gene: -; V gene: TRBV6-6; CDR3 DNA: TGTGCCAGCTTTCAGGGGTGGACTGAAGCTTTCTTT; CDR3 protein: CASFQGWTEAFF